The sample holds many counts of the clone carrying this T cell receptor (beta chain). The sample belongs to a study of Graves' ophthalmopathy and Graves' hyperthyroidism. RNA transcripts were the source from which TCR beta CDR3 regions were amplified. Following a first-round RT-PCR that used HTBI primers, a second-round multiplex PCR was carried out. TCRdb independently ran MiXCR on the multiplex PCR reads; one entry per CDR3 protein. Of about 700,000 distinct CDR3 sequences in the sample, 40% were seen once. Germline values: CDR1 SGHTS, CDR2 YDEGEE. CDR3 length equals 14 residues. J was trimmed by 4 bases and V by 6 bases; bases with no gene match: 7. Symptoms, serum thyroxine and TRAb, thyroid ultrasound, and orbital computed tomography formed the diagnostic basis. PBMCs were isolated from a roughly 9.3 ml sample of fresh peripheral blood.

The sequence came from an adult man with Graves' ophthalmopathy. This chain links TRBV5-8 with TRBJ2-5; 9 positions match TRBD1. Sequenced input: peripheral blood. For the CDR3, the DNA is TGTGCCAGCACGGGACAGGGTGTACGAGAGACCCAGTACTTC. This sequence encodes CASTGQGVRETQYF.